A selection of T cell receptor beta chains follows, all from one sample in a study of control samples from healthy donors and cancer patients. Sequencing was performed with immunoSEQ multiplex PCR; in TCRdb, only in-frame clones are kept and a portion is missing. This sample yields some 70,000 clones, of which 75% to 85% are seen a single time; around 16% belongs to the top ten. Source material: blood. These receptors were collected from a man aged 60-69 years in good health. CDR3s include the opening cysteine and the closing phenylalanine or tryptophan. D genes are given only for firm matches. Expanded clones get a size class; other rows say once, few or many, or leave the size out.

>15|TRBV19|-|-|TRBJ1-5
CATHRGGASNQPQHF
TGTGCCACCCACCGAGGGGGGGCGAGCAATCAGCCCCAGCATTTT
>14|TRBV6-1|-|-|TRBJ2-1
CASSEVRLANEQFF
TGTGCCAGCAGTGAAGTCAGACTTGCCAATGAGCAGTTCTTC
>12|TRBV27|-|once|TRBJ1-1
CASSFLGREAFF
TGTGCCAGCAGTTTCCTTGGACGTGAAGCTTTCTTT
>14|TRBV27|-|few|TRBJ2-7
CASSLHGSPYEQYF
TGTGCCAGCAGTTTACATGGCAGCCCCTACGAGCAGTACTTC
>17|TRBV5-1|-|-|TRBJ2-1
CASREKGESASYNEQFF
TGCGCCAGCAGAGAAAAGGGAGAGAGCGCCTCCTACAATGAGCAGTTCTTC
>13|TRBV28|-|-|TRBJ2-1
CASSPTIVNEQFF
TGTGCCAGCAGCCCGACTATCGTCAATGAGCAGTTCTTC
>15|TRBV7-2|-|-|TRBJ2-7
CASSLGGTSGYEQYF
TGTGCCAGCAGCTTAGGCGGGACGAGTGGCTACGAGCAGTACTTC
>17|TRBV4-2|TRBD1|-|TRBJ1-2
CASSQGRLRDRVYGYTF
TGTGCCAGCAGCCAAGGTCGACTTAGGGACAGGGTTTATGGCTACACCTTC
>15|TRBV3-1/TRBV3-2|-|-|TRBJ2-7
CASSHHRVTSYEQYF
TGTGCCAGCAGCCACCACAGGGTTACTAGCTACGAGCAGTACTTC
>14|TRBV21-1|-|-|TRBJ2-7
CASSKVLNPYEQYF
TGTGCCAGCAGCAAAGTACTGAACCCCTACGAGCAGTACTTC
>16|TRBV11-3|TRBD2|-|TRBJ2-1
CASSLGGGRANNEQFF
TGTGCCAGCAGCTTAGGAGGCGGGAGGGCTAACAATGAGCAGTTCTTC
>15|TRBV7-9|-|-|TRBJ1-1
CASSLGSGAPTEAFF
TGTGCCAGCAGCTTAGGAAGCGGGGCCCCAACTGAAGCTTTCTTT
>13|TRBV30|-|-|TRBJ2-7
CAWSTPTSYEQYF
TGTGCCTGGAGCACCCCAACCTCCTACGAGCAGTACTTC
>14|TRBV6-2/TRBV6-3|-|-|TRBJ2-3
CASSYSRVGDTQYF
TGTGCCAGCAGTTACTCCAGGGTTGGTGATACGCAGTATTTT
>13|TRBV2|-|-|TRBJ1-1
CASKMMDGTEAFF
TGTGCCAGCAAAATGATGGACGGGACTGAAGCTTTCTTT
>14|TRBV30|TRBD2|-|TRBJ2-1
CAWSGDSGRYEQFF
TGTGCCTGGAGTGGGGATAGCGGGAGGTATGAGCAGTTCTTC
>14|TRBV5-1|TRBD1|-|TRBJ1-2
CASSPGGQGYGYTF
TGCGCCAGCAGCCCTGGAGGACAGGGCTATGGCTACACCTTC
>12|TRBV7-6|-|few|TRBJ1-3
CASSLGGNTIYF
TGTGCCAGCAGCTTAGGGGGAAACACCATATATTTT
>14|TRBV30|-|-|TRBJ2-3
CASPKGERTDTQYF
TGTGCCTCACCCAAAGGGGAGCGCACAGATACGCAGTATTTT
>14|TRBV9|-|-|TRBJ1-5
CASSVEGGNQPQHF
TGTGCCAGCAGCGTAGAGGGTGGCAATCAGCCCCAGCATTTT
>16|TRBV5-6|TRBD1|-|TRBJ2-3
CASSPRQGLGTDTQYF
TGTGCCAGCAGCCCACGACAGGGTTTAGGCACAGATACGCAGTATTTT
>17|TRBV5-1|TRBD2|once|TRBJ2-2
CASSSTSGRANTGELFF
TGCGCCAGCAGCTCGACTAGCGGGAGGGCGAACACCGGGGAGCTGTTTTTT
>14|TRBV5-8|TRBD2|-|TRBJ2-7
CASSLMGLAHEQYF
TGTGCCAGCAGCTTGATGGGACTAGCCCACGAGCAGTACTTC
>19|TRBV27|TRBD1|-|TRBJ1-6
CASSLYWDRGRTDNSPLHF
TGTGCCAGCAGTTTATATTGGGACAGGGGGCGGACCGATAATTCACCCCTCCACTTT
>13|TRBV30|-|few|TRBJ1-5
CAWSGKGGQPQHF
TGTGCCTGGAGTGGGAAAGGGGGTCAGCCCCAGCATTTT
>14|TRBV5-1|-|-|TRBJ2-5
CASSLPGYQETQYF
TGCGCCAGCAGCTTGCCAGGGTACCAAGAGACCCAGTACTTC
>12|TRBV19|-|-|TRBJ1-1
CASSSRQGEAFF
TGTGCCAGTAGTTCCCGGCAGGGTGAAGCTTTCTTT
>12|TRBV2|TRBD2|-|TRBJ2-7
CASQREDYEQYF
TGTGCCTCGCAGCGGGAGGATTACGAGCAGTACTTC
>16|TRBV27|TRBD2|-|TRBJ2-2
CASFSLREMGTRELFF
TGTGCCAGCTTTTCTCTGCGGGAGATGGGCACCAGGGAGCTGTTTTTT